The clone carrying this T cell receptor beta chain has ten or more counts. No antigen is known for it. The source of the sample is a study of T cells in Graves' hyperthyroidism and ophthalmopathy. Study-level points and caveats: Blood samples included most of the expanded thyroid clonotypes exceeding 0.001. Separation of ophthalmopathy from stable hyperthyroidism was achieved by a 13 V-J model.

CDR1 and CDR2 from the germline V gene are SGHRS and YFSETQ. V was clipped by 1 base and J by 2 bases, with 12 bases between them. The CDR3 runs 15 residues. The source material, RNA transcripts, was used to amplify TCR beta CDR3 regions. First-round RT-PCR targeting the TCR CDR3 was performed with the HTBI primer set. MiXCR was run by TCRdb on the multiplex PCR reads, yielding one entry per CDR3 protein. The sample has approximately 630,000 distinct CDR3 sequences, 15% to 20% seen once. Each patient was aged 18 to 65 and had newly diagnosed hyperthyroidism of under 2 months' duration. The PBMCs had their origin in less than 13 ml of fresh peripheral blood.

The receptor comes from a woman aged 30 to 39 with Graves' hyperthyroidism. The chain links TRBV5-1 to TRBJ1-1; D not certain. Sample: blood. CDR3 nucleotides: TGCGCCAGCAGCTTGAGGACCGGTGCCAACACTGAAGCTTTCTTT. Translation: CASSLRTGANTEAFF.